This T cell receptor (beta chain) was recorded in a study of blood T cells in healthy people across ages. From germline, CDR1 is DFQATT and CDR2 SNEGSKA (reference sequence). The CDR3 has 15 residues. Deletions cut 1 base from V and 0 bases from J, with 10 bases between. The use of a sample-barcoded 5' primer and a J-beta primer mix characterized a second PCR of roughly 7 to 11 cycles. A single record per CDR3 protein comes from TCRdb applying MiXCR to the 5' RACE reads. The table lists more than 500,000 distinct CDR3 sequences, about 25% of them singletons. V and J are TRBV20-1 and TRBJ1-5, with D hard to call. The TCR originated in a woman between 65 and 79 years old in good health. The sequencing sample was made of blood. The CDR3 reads CSARVAGLSNQPQHF. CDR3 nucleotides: TGCAGTGCTAGAGTTGCCGGCCTTAGCAATCAGCCCCAGCATTTT.